The 5 T cell receptor beta chains reported below all come from one sample, sequenced in a study of shared clonotypes between healthy human individuals. Measured with immunoSEQ multiplex PCR; TCRdb has only the in-frame clones, and not every one. The sample holds over a million clones; 95% to 97% are singletons and the top ten take 1.2%. The sequenced sample consisted of naive CD4+ T cells sorted from blood. Subset here: CD45RA+ positively selected. These receptors were obtained from a man younger than 40 in good health.

The rearrangement links TRBV11-1 to TRBJ2-5, with no clear D. Looked up from germline, CDR1 is SGHAT and CDR2 is FQDESV (reference sequence). V lost 0 bases and J 0 bases, leaving 8 bases between the germline ends. This CDR3 has 15 amino acids. For the CDR3, the DNA is TGTGCCAGCAGCTTAGCGCGATACTACCAAGAGACCCAGTACTTC. Amino acids: CASSLARYYQETQYF.

The chain joins TRBV6-1 to TRBJ2-7, with TRBD2 matching 11 bases. CDR1 MNHNS and CDR2 SASEGT come from the germline V gene. The CDR3 totals 15 residues. V lost 7 bases, J lost 4 bases, and 9 bases stayed unmatched. CDR3 DNA: TGTGCCAGCATTCGCGGGACTAGCGGAAATTACGAGCAGTACTTC. Its protein is CASIRGTSGNYEQYF.

J is TRBJ1-2 and V is TRBV29-1, with TRBD1 matching 8 bases. CDR3 length equals 12 residues. Losses at the gene ends were 7 bases for V and 4 bases for J; bases not matched to a gene: 5. Germline V gene lookup returns CDR1 SQVTM and CDR2 ANQGSEA. For the CDR3, the DNA is TGCAGCGCCGCGACAGGGGTCTATGGCTACACCTTC. Translated: CSAATGVYGYTF.

J is TRBJ2-7 and V is TRBV19; D not resolved. This CDR3 comprises 15 residues. V gave up 1 base and J gave up 0 bases, with 10 bases separating them. CDR1 is LNHDA, CDR2 SQIVND, per germline (reference sequence). In nucleotides, the CDR3 is TGTGCCAGTAGTATAGTTGACGGACCCTCCTACGAGCAGTACTTC. Translated, it gives CASSIVDGPSYEQYF.

The rearrangement joins TRBV28 to TRBJ1-1, with 7 bases fitting TRBD1. This CDR3 is 12 amino acids long. The V and J ends lost 11 bases and 4 bases, in that order; junction bases with no gene match: 7. Germline V gives CDR1 MDHEN, CDR2 SYDVKM. The CDR3 DNA reads as TGTGCCGGACGAGGGGGCTTCACTGAAGCTTTCTTT. Its protein product is CAGRGGFTEAFF.